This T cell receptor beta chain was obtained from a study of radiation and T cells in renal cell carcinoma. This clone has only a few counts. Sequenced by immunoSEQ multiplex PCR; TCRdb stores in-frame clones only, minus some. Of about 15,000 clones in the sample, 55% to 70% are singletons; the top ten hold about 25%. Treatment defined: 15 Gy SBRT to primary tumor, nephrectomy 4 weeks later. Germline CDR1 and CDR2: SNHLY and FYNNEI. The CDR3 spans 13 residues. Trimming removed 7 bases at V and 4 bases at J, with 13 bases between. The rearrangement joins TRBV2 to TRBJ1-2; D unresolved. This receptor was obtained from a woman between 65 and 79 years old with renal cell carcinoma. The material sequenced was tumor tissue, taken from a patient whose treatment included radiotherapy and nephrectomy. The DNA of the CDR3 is TGTGCCAGCATTTTAGGAAGTGGCTATGGCTACACCTTC. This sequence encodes CASILGSGYGYTF.